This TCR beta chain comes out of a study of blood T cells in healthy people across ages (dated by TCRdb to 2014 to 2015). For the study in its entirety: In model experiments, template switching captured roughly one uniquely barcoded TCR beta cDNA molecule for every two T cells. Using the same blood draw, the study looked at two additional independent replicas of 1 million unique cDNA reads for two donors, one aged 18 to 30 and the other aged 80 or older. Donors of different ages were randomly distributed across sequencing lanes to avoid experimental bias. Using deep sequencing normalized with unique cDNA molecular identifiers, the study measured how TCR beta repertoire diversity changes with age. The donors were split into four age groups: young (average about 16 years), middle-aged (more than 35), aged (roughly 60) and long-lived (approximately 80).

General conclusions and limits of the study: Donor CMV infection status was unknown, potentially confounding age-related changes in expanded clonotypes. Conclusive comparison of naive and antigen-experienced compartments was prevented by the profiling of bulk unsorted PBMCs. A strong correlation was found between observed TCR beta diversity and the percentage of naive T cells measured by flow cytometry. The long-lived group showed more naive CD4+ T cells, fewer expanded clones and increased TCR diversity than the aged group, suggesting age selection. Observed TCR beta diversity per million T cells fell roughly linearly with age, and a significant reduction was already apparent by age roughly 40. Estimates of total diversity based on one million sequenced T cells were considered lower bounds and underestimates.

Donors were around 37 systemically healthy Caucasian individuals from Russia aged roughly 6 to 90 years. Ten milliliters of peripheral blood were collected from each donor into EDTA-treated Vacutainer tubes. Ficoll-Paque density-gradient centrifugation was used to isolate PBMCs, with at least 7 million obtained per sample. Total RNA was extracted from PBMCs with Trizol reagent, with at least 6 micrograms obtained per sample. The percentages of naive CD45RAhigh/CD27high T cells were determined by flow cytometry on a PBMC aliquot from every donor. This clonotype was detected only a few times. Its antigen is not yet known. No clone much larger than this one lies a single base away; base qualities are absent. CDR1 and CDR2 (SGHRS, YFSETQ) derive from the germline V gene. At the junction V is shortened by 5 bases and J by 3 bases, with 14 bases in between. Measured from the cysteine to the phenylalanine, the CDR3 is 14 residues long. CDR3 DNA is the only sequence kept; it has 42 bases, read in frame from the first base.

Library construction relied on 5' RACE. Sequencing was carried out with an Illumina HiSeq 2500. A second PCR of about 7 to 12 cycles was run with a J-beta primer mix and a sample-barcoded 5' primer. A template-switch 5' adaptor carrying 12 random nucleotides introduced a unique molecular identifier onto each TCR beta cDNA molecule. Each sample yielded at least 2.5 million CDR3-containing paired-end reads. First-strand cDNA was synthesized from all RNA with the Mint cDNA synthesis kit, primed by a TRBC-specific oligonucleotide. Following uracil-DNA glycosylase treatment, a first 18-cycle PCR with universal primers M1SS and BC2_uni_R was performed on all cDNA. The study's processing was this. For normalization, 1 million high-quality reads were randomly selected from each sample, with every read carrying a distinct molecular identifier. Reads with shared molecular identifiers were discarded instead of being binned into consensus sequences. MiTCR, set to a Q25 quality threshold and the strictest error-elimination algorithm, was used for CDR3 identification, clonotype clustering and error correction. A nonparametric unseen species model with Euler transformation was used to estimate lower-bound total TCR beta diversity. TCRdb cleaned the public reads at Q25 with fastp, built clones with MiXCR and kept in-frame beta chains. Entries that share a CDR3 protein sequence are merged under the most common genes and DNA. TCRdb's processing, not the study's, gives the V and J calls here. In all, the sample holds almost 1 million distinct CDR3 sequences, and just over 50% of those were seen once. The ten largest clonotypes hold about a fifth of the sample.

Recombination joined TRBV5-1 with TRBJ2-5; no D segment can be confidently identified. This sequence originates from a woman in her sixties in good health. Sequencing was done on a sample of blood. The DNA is TGCGCCAGCAGATGGGGTCAGCCCAAAGAGACCCAGTACTTC. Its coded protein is CASRWGQPKETQYF.